This record looks at one T cell receptor (beta chain) sequence and its context. Its antigen is not known. Between the trimmed V and J ends, which lost 4 bases and 4 bases, there was a span of 14 bases. The CDR3 extends over 14 amino acids. CDR1 and CDR2 (germline): SGHRS, YFSETQ. The PCR ran on 60 Vbeta and 13 Jbeta primers. Profiling relied on immunoSEQ multiplex PCR, and the TCRdb table lists in-frame clones only, not all of them. Its listing shows more than 85,000 clones. These data originate in a study of cytomegalovirus exposure and HLA in healthy donors. Study results and limitations: What a later analysis reportedly showed was that an Asian-associated ancestry cluster had fewer N-insertions than the approximately 700-donor mean. In an earlier analysis, in about 530 donors, most V segments appeared productive either ~87% or ~30% of the time.

The origin of this receptor is a girl aged 10-17 years in good health and CMV-seropositive. Sequenced sample: PBMCs. The chain uses TRBV5-1 and TRBJ1-1; D may be TRBD1 (6 bases). The CDR3 spells CASSTSGVGTEAFF. The CDR3 DNA follows: TGCGCCAGCAGCACTTCAGGGGTAGGCACTGAAGCTTTCTTT.